The clone carrying this TCR beta chain was observed a few times. No antigen is known for it. Clinical symptoms, serum thyroxine, TRAb, thyroid ultrasound and orbital computed tomography formed the basis of diagnosis. The authors amplified TCR beta CDR3 regions, and they did so from RNA transcripts for repertoire sequencing. RT-PCR in the first round used HTBI primers; a second-round multiplex PCR followed. TCRdb re-called the multiplex PCR reads through MiXCR, storing one row per CDR3 protein. Found here are about 380,000 distinct CDR3 sequences, 15% of them singletons; the top ten hold roughly 7%. The data derive from a study of Graves' ophthalmopathy and Graves' hyperthyroidism. Study-wide findings and caveats: Ophthalmopathy progression prediction by the model yielded a sensitivity of about 68% and a specificity of 72.22%. Most thyroid-expanded clonotypes exceeding 0.001 frequency were also found in blood.

Per the germline V gene, CDR1 is KGHSH and CDR2 is LQKENI. The V gene end was trimmed by 3 bases and the J gene end by 3 bases; junction bases not matched to a gene: 6. The CDR3 is made up of 17 amino acids. This sequence originates from a woman under 30 with stable Graves' hyperthyroidism. V usage is TRBV18 and J usage is TRBJ2-5; 14 nucleotides align to TRBD2. Sequenced material: peripheral blood. This CDR3 is CASSPSLGLAGEETQYF. The CDR3 DNA sequence: TGTGCCAGCTCACCCTCTTTGGGACTAGCGGGAGAAGAGACCCAGTACTTC.